One and the same sample provided the 30 T cell receptor beta chains below, sequenced in a study of T cells in Graves' hyperthyroidism and ophthalmopathy. The TCR beta CDR3 regions underwent amplification using RNA transcripts as the source. During a first-round RT-PCR of the TCR CDR3, the HTBI primer set was used. TCRdb fed the multiplex PCR reads into MiXCR, producing one record per CDR3 protein. Of about 720,000 distinct CDR3 sequences listed, roughly 17% are singletons. The sequencing sample was made of blood. These receptors all come from a man between 18 and 29 years old with Graves' hyperthyroidism.

This clonotype was seen a few times. The CDR3 DNA reads TGTGCCAGCAGCCCCGGGAGGTCGAGGGACAATCAGCCCCAGCATTTT. It yields the protein CASSPGRSRDNQPQHF. The rearrangement links TRBV6-1 to TRBJ1-5; D ambiguous. Per germline, CDR1 MNHNS and CDR2 SASEGT. The CDR3 is 16 amino acids. V was shortened by 6 bases and J by 3 bases, with 18 bases between the two germline ends.

The chain employs TRBV5-8 and TRBJ2-2, with TRBD2 matching over 9 bases. The CDR3 contains 17 residues. With V trimmed by 0 bases and J by 5 bases, 8 bases remained unmatched. Germline CDR1 and CDR2: SGHTS and YDEGEE. The CDR3: CASSLAAASGMTGELFF. The DNA of the CDR3 is TGTGCCAGCAGCTTGGCCGCGGCTAGCGGGATGACCGGGGAGCTGTTTTTT.

This clonotype was recorded at least ten times. The gene calls are TRBV28 and TRBJ2-6; 7 bases agree with TRBD1. The CDR3 is 18 residues long. With 5 bases clipped from V and 0 bases from J, the junction kept 10 bases outside the gene matches. The germline V gene encodes CDR1 MDHEN and CDR2 SYDVKM. Here the CDR3 DNA reads TGTGCCAGCAGTGTTACAGGGGTTCTTGCCTCTGGGGCCAACGTCCTGACTTTC. It is translated as CASSVTGVLASGANVLTF.

The chain couples TRBV20-1 to TRBJ2-2; D is tentatively TRBD1 or TRBD2 (5 bases each). CDR3 size: 13 residues. Germline V gene lookup returns CDR1 DFQATT and CDR2 SNEGSKA (reference sequence). V dropped 3 bases and J dropped 6 bases, with 11 bases sitting between them. The CDR3 DNA follows: TGCAGTGCTAGGAGGGGTTTCGCCGGGGAGCTGTTTTTT. Translating it yields CSARRGFAGELFF.

This clonotype was seen repeatedly, ten times or more. The genes are TRBV2 and TRBJ2-1; D is uncertain. The CDR3 sequence is 17 residues long. Per germline, CDR1 SNHLY and CDR2 FYNNEI. V gave up 6 bases and J gave up 6 bases, with 24 bases separating them. The DNA for the CDR3 is TGTGCCAGCAGGGGGATGGGTGCCGCGCTACCCTTCAATGAGCAGTTCTTC. Protein sequence: CASRGMGAALPFNEQFF.

In this sample, this clonotype turned up many times. The chain carries TRBV11-2 and TRBJ2-2; D is perhaps TRBD2 (5 bases). The CDR3 runs 16 residues. The V gene's germline CDR1 is SGHAT and CDR2 FQNNGV. Trimming pared 5 bases from V and 0 bases from J, leaving 13 bases between. CDR3 in DNA: TGTGCCAGCAGCCAACCGAGGACTTCGAACACCGGGGAGCTGTTTTTT. It encodes CASSQPRTSNTGELFF.

This rearrangement joins TRBV5-1 to TRBJ2-7; the match to TRBD1 covers 7 bases. Germline V gene sequence: CDR1 SGHRS, CDR2 YFSETQ. The CDR3 totals 15 residues. Trimming at V came to 1 base and at J to 3 bases, leaving 7 bases not matched to a gene. CDR3 nucleotides: TGCGCCAGCAGCTTGTCCCTGACAGGGAGCTACGAGCAGTACTTC. This codes for CASSLSLTGSYEQYF.

The rearrangement uses TRBV28 and TRBJ2-3, with D tentatively TRBD1 (5 bases). Between the trimmed V and J ends, which lost 4 bases and 4 bases, there was a span of 12 bases. CDR3 length: 14 amino acids. From germline, CDR1 is MDHEN and CDR2 SYDVKM. CDR3 loop: CASSSSRVADTQYF. CDR3 DNA: TGTGCCAGCAGTTCATCCAGGGTTGCAGATACGCAGTATTTT. Full variable domain (rest looked up from reference TRBV28 and TRBJ2-3): DVKVTQSSRYLVKRTGEKVFLECVQDMDHENMFWYRQDPGLGLRLIYFSYDVKMKEKGDIPEGYSVSREKKERFSLILESASTNQTSMYLCASSSSRVADTQYFGPGTRLTVL.

This clonotype was picked up many times. The genes are TRBV2 and TRBJ2-7; TRBD1 matches at 8 bases. The CDR3 totals 15 residues. CDR1 is SNHLY, CDR2 FYNNEI, per germline. With 4 bases clipped from V and 1 base from J, the junction kept 6 bases outside the gene matches. The CDR3 DNA reads TGTGCCAGCAGTGTTAAGGACAGGGTTTCCTACGAGCAGTACTTC. It encodes CASSVKDRVSYEQYF.

This clonotype showed up many times. The CDR3 loop is CASSPDSLYEQYF. CDR3 coding DNA: TGTGCCAGCTCACCAGACAGCTTATACGAGCAGTACTTC. The chain joins TRBV18 to TRBJ2-7, with D possibly matching TRBD1 (5 bases). CDR3 length equals 13 residues. V lost 2 bases and J 4 bases, leaving 9 bases between the germline ends. CDR1 is KGHSH, CDR2 LQKENI, per germline.

At least ten counts were recorded for this clonotype. This chain connects TRBV2 to TRBJ1-1; no reliable D call. The CDR3 totals 13 residues. Trimming stripped 4 bases from V and 5 bases from J, with 11 bases between. CDR1 and CDR2 from the germline V gene are SNHLY and FYNNEI. In nucleotides, the CDR3 is TGTGCCAGCAGTGCGGTGGGCACGACTGAAGCTTTCTTT. Protein sequence: CASSAVGTTEAFF.

The rearrangement uses TRBV29-1 and TRBJ2-1; D might be TRBD2 (5 bases). The CDR3 length is 15 residues. CDR1 and CDR2 from the germline V gene are SQVTM and ANQGSEA. Deletions cut 4 bases from V and 0 bases from J, with 13 bases between. The CDR3 spells CSVVGGPSSYNEQFF. CDR3 nucleotides: TGCAGCGTTGTGGGCGGGCCTAGCTCCTACAATGAGCAGTTCTTC.

The CDR3 region has the DNA TGTGCCAGCAGTGGCTACACCAATGAGCAGTTCTTC. It codes for CASSGYTNEQFF. The V gene is TRBV2, the J gene TRBJ2-1; D unclear. The CDR3 is made up of 12 amino acids. Germline V gene data show CDR1 as SNHLY and CDR2 as FYNNEI. The V and J ends lost 4 bases and 6 bases respectively, with 7 bases between them.

This clonotype was seen a few times. This rearrangement joins TRBV28 to TRBJ2-4; D not certain. The CDR3 is 18 residues long. Germline assignment: CDR1 MDHEN and CDR2 SYDVKM. V dropped 1 base and J dropped 0 bases, with 16 bases sitting between them. CDR3 in DNA: TGTGCCAGCAGTTTATCGGCCAGCTTCACCCTAGCCAAAAACATTCAGTACTTC. It yields the protein CASSLSASFTLAKNIQYF. Supplemented by reference TRBV28 and TRBJ2-4, the full variable domain reads DVKVTQSSRYLVKRTGEKVFLECVQDMDHENMFWYRQDPGLGLRLIYFSYDVKMKEKGDIPEGYSVSREKKERFSLILESASTNQTSMYLCASSLSASFTLAKNIQYFGAGTRLSVL.

This clonotype was seen repeatedly, ten times or more. The V and J genes are TRBV7-2 and TRBJ2-2; 9 positions agree with TRBD1. This CDR3 is built from 15 residues. V was pared by 5 bases and J by 6 bases, with 7 bases of the junction left unmatched. Germline V gene sequence: CDR1 SGHTA, CDR2 FQGNSA. The CDR3 bases are TGTGCCAGCAGCCATCGGGACAGGGCGGCCGGGGAGCTGTTTTTT. The encoded protein is CASSHRDRAAGELFF.

The genes are TRBV20-1 and TRBJ2-2; 8 bases match TRBD2. Germline CDR1 and CDR2: DFQATT and SNEGSKA (reference sequence). Losses at the gene ends were 3 bases for V and 1 base for J; bases not matched to a gene: 4. The CDR3 sequence is 15 residues long. CDR3 sequence: CSASELAVNTGELFF. DNA for the CDR3: TGCAGTGCTAGTGAACTAGCGGTGAACACCGGGGAGCTGTTTTTT.

This chain's CDR3 is CASSPGIGADTQYF. For the CDR3, the DNA is TGTGCCAGCAGTCCCGGGATCGGAGCAGATACGCAGTATTTT. V and J are TRBV27 and TRBJ2-3, with a possible D match to TRBD2 (5 bases). The CDR3 loop spans 14 amino acids. The V end was cut by 5 bases, the J end by 4 bases, with 13 bases between. Germline V gives CDR1 MNHEY, CDR2 SMNVEV (reference sequence).

This clonotype appeared many times. This chain links TRBV2 with TRBJ1-1; D not certain. Germline values: CDR1 SNHLY, CDR2 FYNNEI. Trimming pared 3 bases from V and 7 bases from J, leaving 6 bases between. This CDR3 contains 11 residues. Here the CDR3 DNA reads TGTGCCAGCAGTGAGGACCTTGAAGCTTTCTTT. Translation: CASSEDLEAFF.

This clonotype has more than one count but fewer than ten. The chain recombines TRBV4-2 with TRBJ2-7, with D perhaps given as TRBD1 or TRBD2 (5 bases each). Looked up from germline, CDR1 is LGHNA and CDR2 is YNFKEQ. Trimming took 4 bases from V and 0 from J, leaving 13 bases between them. The CDR3 extends over 15 amino acids. The chain's CDR3 is CASSPPGPSSYEQYF. CDR3 coding DNA: TGTGCCAGCAGCCCCCCGGGACCAAGCTCCTACGAGCAGTACTTC.

This clonotype appeared a few times. The chain combines TRBV7-9 with TRBJ2-2; TRBD1 agrees at 9 bases. The CDR3 length is 15 residues. V was clipped by 5 bases and J by 6 bases; unmatched bases: 7. From germline, CDR1 is SEHNR and CDR2 FQNEAQ (reference sequence). Here the CDR3 DNA reads TGTGCCAGCAGCAGGGACAGGGATCGGGCCGGGGAGCTGTTTTTT. This encodes CASSRDRDRAGELFF.

The chain recombines TRBV19 with TRBJ2-7; 7 bases agree with TRBD1. The CDR3 has 16 residues. Germline assignment: CDR1 LNHDA and CDR2 SQIVND (reference sequence). V shed 4 bases and J 6 bases; nucleotides not matched to a gene: 15. The CDR3 DNA reads as TGTGCCAGTAGTACCCGAGGGGACAGTTATTTCGGCGAGCAGTACTTC. Translated: CASSTRGDSYFGEQYF.

This clonotype was seen repeatedly, ten times or more. The chain combines TRBV20-1 with TRBJ2-3; 8 bases agree with TRBD2. CDR1 is DFQATT and CDR2 is SNEGSKA in the germline V gene (reference sequence). V gave up 4 bases and J gave up 5 bases; unmatched junction bases: 14. The CDR3 loop spans 16 amino acids. CDR3 coding DNA: TGCAGTGCTAATTCTGCGACGGGAGGGCCGGGAGATACGCAGTATTTT. Translation gives CSANSATGGPGDTQYF.

This clonotype appeared many times. The chain links TRBV28 to TRBJ2-7; no firm D call. V lost 5 bases, J lost 5 bases, and 10 bases lay in between. Germline V gene sequence: CDR1 MDHEN, CDR2 SYDVKM. This CDR3 comprises 12 residues. The CDR3 DNA reads TGTGCCAGCAGTGGGTTGGTAAACGAGCAGTACTTC. This translates into CASSGLVNEQYF.

This clonotype has just a few counts. This CDR3 reads CASSKQGNSYEQYF. In DNA form, the CDR3 reads TGTGCCAGCAGTAAACAGGGGAACTCCTACGAGCAGTACTTC. The V and J genes are TRBV6-1 and TRBJ2-7; 7 bases map to TRBD1. CDR1 is MNHNS, CDR2 SASEGT, per germline. The junction had 4 bases not matched to a gene; V was cut back by 5 bases and J by 0 bases. This CDR3 region has 14 residues.

To note about this clonotype: A read error may produce the germline difference seen at one junction end. The genes are TRBV5-6 and TRBJ2-3; 7 bases align to TRBD1. CDR1 is SGHDT and CDR2 is YYEEEE in the germline V gene. The CDR3 length is 17 residues. Here the CDR3 reads CAGSFTAGTESTDTQYF. The CDR3 nucleotides read TGTGCCGGCAGCTTTACTGCCGGGACAGAGAGCACAGATACGCAGTATTTT.

There are many counts of this clonotype. The chain is built from TRBV11-1 and TRBJ2-3; D gene ambiguous. The CDR3 is 13 amino acids. V was pared by 3 bases and J by 5 bases, with 9 bases between. Germline lookup yields CDR1 SGHAT and CDR2 FQDESV (reference sequence). In nucleotides, the CDR3 is TGTGCCAGCAGCTTCAGTGGAATAGATACGCAGTATTTT. Translation: CASSFSGIDTQYF.

This clonotype was seen more than once but under ten times. The V gene is TRBV7-6, the J gene TRBJ2-7, with TRBD2 matching over 7 bases. Germline CDR1 reads SGHVS; CDR2 reads FNYEAQ. V shed 5 bases and J 6 bases; nucleotides not matched to a gene: 7. This CDR3 region has 13 residues. CDR3 protein: CASSQGRVGEQYF. CDR3 DNA: TGTGCCAGCAGCCAAGGGAGGGTTGGCGAGCAGTACTTC.

The table lists this clonotype with many counts. The chain couples TRBV7-8 to TRBJ2-1; 11 nucleotides agree with TRBD2. From germline, CDR1 is SGHVS and CDR2 FQNEAQ. J was trimmed by 7 bases and V by 8 bases; bases with no gene match: 13. The CDR3 length is 16 residues. The CDR3 nucleotides read TGTGCCAGCCAAGAGGCACTAGCGGGAGCGGGAAATGAGCAGTTCTTC. Amino acid sequence: CASQEALAGAGNEQFF.

This clonotype was detected ten times or more. The chain carries TRBV2 and TRBJ2-2; D not resolved. Trimming removed 3 bases from V and 6 bases from J, with 8 bases in between. The CDR3 runs 13 residues. Germline V gene lookup returns CDR1 SNHLY and CDR2 FYNNEI. In DNA form, the CDR3 reads TGTGCCAGCAGTGATTATAACCCCGGGGAGCTGTTTTTT. Protein: CASSDYNPGELFF.

This chain joins TRBV20-1 and TRBJ2-1; no clear D. The CDR3 spans 13 residues. Germline CDR1 DFQATT, CDR2 SNEGSKA (reference sequence). The ends were cut back, 5 bases at V and 6 bases at J, with 14 bases in the middle. CDR3 region: CSARKDAANEQFF. CDR3 nucleotides: TGCAGTGCTCGAAAGGACGCGGCCAATGAGCAGTTCTTC.